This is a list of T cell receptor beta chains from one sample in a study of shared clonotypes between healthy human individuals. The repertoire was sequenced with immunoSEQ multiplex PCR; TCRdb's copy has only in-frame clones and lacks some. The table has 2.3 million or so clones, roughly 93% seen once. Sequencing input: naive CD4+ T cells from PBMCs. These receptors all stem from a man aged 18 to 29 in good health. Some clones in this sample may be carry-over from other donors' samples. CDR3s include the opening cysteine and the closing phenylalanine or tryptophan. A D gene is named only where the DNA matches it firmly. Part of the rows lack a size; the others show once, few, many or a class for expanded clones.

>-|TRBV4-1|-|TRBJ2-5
CASSQGGLQETQYF
TGCGCCAGCAGCCAAGGGGGACTCCAAGAGACCCAGTACTTC
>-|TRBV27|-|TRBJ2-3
CASSLGVSGARIDTQYF
TGTGCCAGCAGTTTGGGGGTATCGGGGGCTCGTATAGATACGCAGTATTTT
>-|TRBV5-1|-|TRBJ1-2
CASSRAAGGYGYTF
TGCGCCAGCAGCCGAGCGGCAGGTGGATATGGCTACACCTTC
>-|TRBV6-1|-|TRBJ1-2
CASSEPGTQYGYTF
TGTGCCAGCAGTGAACCCGGGACACAATATGGCTACACCTTC
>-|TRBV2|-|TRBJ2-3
CASSEARLGTQYF
TGTGCCAGCAGTGAAGCTCGCCTGGGTACGCAGTATTTT
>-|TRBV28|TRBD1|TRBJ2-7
CASSFWTGGYEQYF
TGTGCCAGCAGTTTTTGGACAGGGGGCTACGAGCAGTACTTC
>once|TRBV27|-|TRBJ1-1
CASRQTVMNTEAFF
TGTGCCAGCAGACAGACAGTAATGAACACTGAAGCTTTCTTT
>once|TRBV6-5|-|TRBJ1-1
CASSYSLNTEAFF
TGTGCCAGCAGTTACTCCTTGAACACTGAAGCTTTCTTT
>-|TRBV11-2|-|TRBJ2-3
CASSPRWVDTQYF
TGTGCCAGCAGCCCACGGTGGGTAGATACGCAGTATTTT
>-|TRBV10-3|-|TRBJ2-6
CASRSSTGANVLTF
TGTGCCTCACGAAGCTCAACTGGGGCCAACGTCCTGACTTTC
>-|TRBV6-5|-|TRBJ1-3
CASKNQMGEGNTIYF
TGTGCCAGCAAAAATCAGATGGGGGAAGGAAACACCATATATTTT
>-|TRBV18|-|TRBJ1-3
CASSPSMVSGNTIYF
TGTGCCAGCTCACCAAGTATGGTCTCTGGAAACACCATATATTTT
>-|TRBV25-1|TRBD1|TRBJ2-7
CASSEYPGTGTEEQYF
TGTGCCAGCAGTGAATATCCGGGGACAGGGACGGAAGAGCAGTACTTC
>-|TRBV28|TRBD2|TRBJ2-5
CASSLLAGDETQYF
TGTGCCAGCAGTTTACTAGCGGGAGACGAGACCCAGTACTTC
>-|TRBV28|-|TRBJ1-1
CASSLTGGAFF
TGTGCCAGCAGTTTAACAGGAGGGGCTTTCTTT
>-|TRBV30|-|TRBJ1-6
CAWGQKNNSPLHF
TGTGCCTGGGGACAAAAGAATAATTCACCCCTCCACTTT
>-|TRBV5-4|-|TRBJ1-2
CASSVVREVGYGYTF
TGTGCCAGCAGCGTTGTCAGGGAGGTGGGCTATGGCTACACCTTC
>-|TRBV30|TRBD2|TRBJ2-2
CAWSVLAANTGELFF
TGTGCCTGGAGTGTACTAGCGGCGAACACCGGGGAGCTGTTTTTT
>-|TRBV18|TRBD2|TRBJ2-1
CASSPNLAGGYNEQFF
TGTGCCAGCTCGCCCAATTTAGCGGGAGGTTACAATGAGCAGTTCTTC
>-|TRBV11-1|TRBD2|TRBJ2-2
CASSSPSGRGRTGELFF
TGTGCCAGCAGCTCCCCTAGCGGGAGAGGGAGGACCGGGGAGCTGTTTTTT
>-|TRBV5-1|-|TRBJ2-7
CASSLAAAYEQYF
TGCGCCAGCAGCTTGGCGGCAGCATACGAGCAGTACTTC
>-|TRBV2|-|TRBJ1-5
CASSVIPYQPQHF
TGTGCCAGCAGTGTAATACCCTATCAGCCCCAGCATTTT
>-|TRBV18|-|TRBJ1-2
CASVTSGTSDGYTF
TGTGCCAGCGTCACCAGTGGCACTTCCGATGGCTACACCTTC
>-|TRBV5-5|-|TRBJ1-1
CASSRAQGKAFF
TGTGCCAGCAGCAGAGCCCAGGGGAAAGCTTTCTTT
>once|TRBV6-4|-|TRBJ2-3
CASSDSAGASTDTQYF
TGTGCCAGCAGTGACTCGGCGGGTGCGAGCACAGATACGCAGTATTTT
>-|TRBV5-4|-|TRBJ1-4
CASSRPDGSEEKLFF
TGTGCCAGCAGCCGTCCGGACGGCTCTGAAGAAAAACTGTTTTTT
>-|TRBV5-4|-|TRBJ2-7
CASSLRGGGGAYEQYF
TGTGCCAGCAGCCTTCGAGGGGGTGGTGGCGCCTACGAGCAGTACTTC
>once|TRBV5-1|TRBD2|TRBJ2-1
CASSGGSVLSYNEQFF
TGCGCCAGCAGTGGCGGGAGCGTCTTATCCTACAATGAGCAGTTCTTC
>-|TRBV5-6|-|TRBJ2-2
CASSLGRIGELFF
TGTGCCAGCAGCTTGGGCAGGATCGGGGAGCTGTTTTTT
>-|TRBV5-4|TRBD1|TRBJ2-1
CASSLGTASTYNEQFF
TGTGCCAGCAGCCTAGGGACAGCCTCCACCTACAATGAGCAGTTCTTC
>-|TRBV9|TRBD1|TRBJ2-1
CASSAGTATIEQFF
TGTGCCAGCAGCGCTGGGACAGCCACGATTGAGCAGTTCTTC
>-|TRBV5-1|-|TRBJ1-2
CASSLDGEVYGYTF
TGCGCCAGCAGCTTGGACGGAGAGGTCTATGGCTACACCTTC
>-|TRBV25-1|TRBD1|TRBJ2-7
CASSEPDREGTYEQYF
TGTGCCAGCAGTGAACCGGACAGGGAAGGGACCTACGAGCAGTACTTC
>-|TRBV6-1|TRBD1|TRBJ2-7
CASSERDRVDEQYF
TGTGCCAGCAGTGAGAGGGACAGGGTGGACGAGCAGTACTTC
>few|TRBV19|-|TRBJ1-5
CASSIIGQGRQPQHF
TGTGCCAGTAGTATCATCGGGCAGGGACGCCAGCCCCAGCATTTT
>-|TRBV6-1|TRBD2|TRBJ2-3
CASSATSGRDTQYF
TGTGCCAGCAGTGCGACTAGCGGGAGGGATACGCAGTATTTT
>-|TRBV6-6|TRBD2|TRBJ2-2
CASSLRGRGPGELFF
TGTGCCAGCAGTTTACGCGGGAGGGGTCCCGGGGAGCTGTTTTTT
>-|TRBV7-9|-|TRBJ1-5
CASSRRGINQPQHF
TGTGCCAGCAGCCGGCGGGGAATCAATCAGCCCCAGCATTTT
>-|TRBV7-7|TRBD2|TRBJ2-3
CASSFAPGTSGSPGAQYF
TGTGCCAGCAGCTTCGCCCCCGGGACTAGCGGGAGTCCAGGTGCGCAGTATTTT
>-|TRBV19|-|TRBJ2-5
CASGTYTGAGETQYF
TGTGCCAGTGGGACTTATACAGGGGCGGGAGAGACCCAGTACTTC
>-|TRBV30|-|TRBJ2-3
CAWSDASGTDTQYF
TGTGCCTGGAGTGACGCTAGCGGCACAGATACGCAGTATTTT
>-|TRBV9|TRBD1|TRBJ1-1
CASDSIRQGGTEAFF
TGTGCCAGCGACTCCATTCGACAGGGCGGGACTGAAGCTTTCTTT
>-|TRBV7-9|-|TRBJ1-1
CASSLEAPPGAFF
TGTGCCAGCAGCTTAGAGGCACCCCCGGGAGCTTTCTTT
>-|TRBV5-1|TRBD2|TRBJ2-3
CASSPGAGVTDTQYF
TGCGCCAGCAGCCCGGGAGCGGGAGTGACAGATACGCAGTATTTT